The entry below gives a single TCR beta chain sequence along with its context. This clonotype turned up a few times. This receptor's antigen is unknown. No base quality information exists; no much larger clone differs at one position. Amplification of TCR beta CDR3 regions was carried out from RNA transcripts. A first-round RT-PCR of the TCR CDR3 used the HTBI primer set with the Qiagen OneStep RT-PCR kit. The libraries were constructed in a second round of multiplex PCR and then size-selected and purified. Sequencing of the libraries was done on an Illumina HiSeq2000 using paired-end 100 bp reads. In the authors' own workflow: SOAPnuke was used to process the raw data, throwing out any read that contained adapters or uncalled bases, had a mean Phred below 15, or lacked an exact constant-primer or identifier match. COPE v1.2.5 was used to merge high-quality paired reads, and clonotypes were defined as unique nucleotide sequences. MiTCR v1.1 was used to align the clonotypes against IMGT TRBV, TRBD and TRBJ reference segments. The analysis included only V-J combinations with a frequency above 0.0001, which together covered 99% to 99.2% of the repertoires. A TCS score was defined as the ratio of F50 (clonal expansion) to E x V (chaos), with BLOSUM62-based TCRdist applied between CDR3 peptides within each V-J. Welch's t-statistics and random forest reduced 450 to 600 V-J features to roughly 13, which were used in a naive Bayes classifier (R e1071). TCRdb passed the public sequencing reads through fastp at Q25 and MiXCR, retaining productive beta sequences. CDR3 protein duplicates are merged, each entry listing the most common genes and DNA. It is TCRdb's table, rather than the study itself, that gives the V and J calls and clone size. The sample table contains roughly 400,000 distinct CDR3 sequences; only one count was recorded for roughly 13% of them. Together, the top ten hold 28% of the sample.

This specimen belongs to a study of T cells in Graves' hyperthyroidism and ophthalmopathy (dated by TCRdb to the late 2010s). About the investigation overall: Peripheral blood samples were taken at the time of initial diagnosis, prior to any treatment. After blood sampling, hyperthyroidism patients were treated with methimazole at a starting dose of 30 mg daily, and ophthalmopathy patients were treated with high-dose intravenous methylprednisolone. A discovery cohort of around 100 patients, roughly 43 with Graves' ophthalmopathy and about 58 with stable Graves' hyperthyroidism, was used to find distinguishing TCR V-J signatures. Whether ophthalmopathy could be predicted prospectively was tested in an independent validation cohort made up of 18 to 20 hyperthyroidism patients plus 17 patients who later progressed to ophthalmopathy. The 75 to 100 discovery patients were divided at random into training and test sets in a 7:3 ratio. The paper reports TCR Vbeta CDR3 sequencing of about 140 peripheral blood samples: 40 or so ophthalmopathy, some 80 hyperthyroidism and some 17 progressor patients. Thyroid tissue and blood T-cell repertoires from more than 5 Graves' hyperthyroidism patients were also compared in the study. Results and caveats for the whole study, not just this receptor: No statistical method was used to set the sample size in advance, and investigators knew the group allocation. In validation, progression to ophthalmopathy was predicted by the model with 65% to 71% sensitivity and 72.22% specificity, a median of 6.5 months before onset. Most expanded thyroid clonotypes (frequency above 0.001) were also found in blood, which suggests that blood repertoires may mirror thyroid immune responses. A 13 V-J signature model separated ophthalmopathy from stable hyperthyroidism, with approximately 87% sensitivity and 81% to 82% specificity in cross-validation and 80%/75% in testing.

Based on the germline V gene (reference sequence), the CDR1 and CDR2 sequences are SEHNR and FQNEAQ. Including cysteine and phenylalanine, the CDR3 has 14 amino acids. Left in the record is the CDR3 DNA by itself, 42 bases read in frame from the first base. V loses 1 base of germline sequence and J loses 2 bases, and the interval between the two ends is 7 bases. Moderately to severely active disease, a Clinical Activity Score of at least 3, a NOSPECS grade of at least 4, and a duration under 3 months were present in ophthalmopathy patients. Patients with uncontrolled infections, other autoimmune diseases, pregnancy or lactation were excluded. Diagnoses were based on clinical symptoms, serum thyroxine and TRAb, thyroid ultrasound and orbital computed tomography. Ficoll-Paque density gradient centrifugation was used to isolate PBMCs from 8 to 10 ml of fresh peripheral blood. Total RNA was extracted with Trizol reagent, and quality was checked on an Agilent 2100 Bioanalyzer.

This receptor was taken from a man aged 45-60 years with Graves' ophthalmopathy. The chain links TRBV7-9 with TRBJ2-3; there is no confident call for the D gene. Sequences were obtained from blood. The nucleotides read TGTGCCAGCAGCTTAGACGAAAACACAGATACGCAGTATTTT. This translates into CASSLDENTDTQYF.